Listed below are T cell receptor beta chains from one sample, sequenced in a study of blood T cell repertoires in COVID-19. The method was immunoSEQ multiplex PCR; TCRdb's version includes in-frame clones alone and lacks a portion of them. In the table there are approximately 150,000 clones, 65% to 80% of which are singletons. Material: PBMCs or T cells enriched from blood (not recorded which). Source of these receptors: a woman in her 70s in a cohort exposed to, infected with or recovered from COVID-19 (not recorded which). Both conserved end residues are part of each CDR3. D genes are given only for firm matches. Size values are once, few and many counts, or a class for expanded clones, and some rows have none.

J gene | V gene | clone size | D gene | CDR3 protein | CDR3 DNA
TRBJ2-5 | TRBV11-3 | . | . | CASSQTGTLGETQYF | TGTGCCAGCAGCCAGACAGGAACGTTAGGAGAGACCCAGTACTTC
TRBJ1-1 | TRBV2 | . | . | CASSDHRDFEAFF | TGTGCCAGCAGTGACCATAGGGACTTTGAAGCTTTCTTT
TRBJ2-7 | TRBV27 | . | TRBD1 | CASSPGQGTEQYF | TGTGCCAGCAGCCCGGGACAGGGAACAGAGCAGTACTTC
TRBJ2-2 | TRBV28 | . | TRBD1 | CASSHGQGTTGELFF | TGTGCCAGCAGCCATGGACAGGGGACCACCGGGGAGCTGTTTTTT
TRBJ1-5 | TRBV7-2 | . | TRBD1 | CASSPRQGAGQPQHF | TGTGCCAGCAGCCCTCGGCAGGGGGCAGGACAGCCCCAGCATTTT
TRBJ1-3 | TRBV28 | . | . | CASNSQLGFGNTIYF | TGTGCCAGCAACAGTCAGCTGGGCTTTGGAAACACCATATATTTT
TRBJ1-1 | TRBV3-1/TRBV3-2 | . | . | CASSQEGVTEAFF | TGTGCCAGCAGCCAAGAAGGGGTCACTGAAGCTTTCTTT
TRBJ1-4 | TRBV6-6 | . | . | CASSTYTTTNEKLFF | TGTGCCAGCAGTACATACACGACAACTAATGAAAAACTGTTTTTT
TRBJ1-1 | TRBV29-1 | . | . | CSLRANTEAFF | TGCAGCTTGAGGGCAAACACTGAAGCTTTCTTT
TRBJ2-1 | TRBV28 | . | TRBD2 | CASYPPGLERNEQFF | TGTGCCAGCTACCCTCCGGGACTAGAGCGCAATGAGCAGTTCTTC
TRBJ1-2 | TRBV15 | . | . | CATSRDRVRRGYTF | TGTGCCACCAGCAGAGATCGGGTTCGGCGGGGCTACACCTTC
TRBJ1-6 | TRBV7-6 | few | TRBD1 | CASRRGTGNNSPLHF | TGTGCCAGCAGACGTGGGACAGGGAATAATTCACCCCTCCACTTT
TRBJ2-2 | TRBV20-1 | . | TRBD2 | CSASRTSGTGELFF | TGCAGTGCTAGTCGGACTAGCGGGACCGGGGAGCTGTTTTTT
TRBJ1-6 | TRBV18 | . | TRBD1 | CASSPRTGSDSPLHF | TGTGCCAGCTCACCGAGGACAGGGTCGGATTCACCCCTCCACTTT
TRBJ1-6 | TRBV28 | . | . | CASKTGAFNSPLHF | TGTGCCAGCAAAACAGGCGCATTCAATTCACCCCTCCACTTT
TRBJ1-4 | TRBV19 | . | . | CASSIFGAYEKLFF | TGTGCCAGTAGTATTTTCGGAGCTTATGAAAAACTGTTTTTT
TRBJ2-1 | TRBV28 | . | TRBD2 | CASSFLMTSFNEQFF | TGTGCCAGCAGTTTCCTTATGACTAGCTTCAATGAGCAGTTCTTC
TRBJ2-1 | TRBV5-6 | few | . | CASSLLTANEQFF | TGTGCCAGCAGCTTGTTGACAGCCAATGAGCAGTTCTTC
TRBJ2-5 | TRBV5-1 | few | . | CASSYTGFETQYF | TGCGCCAGCAGCTATACAGGGTTTGAGACCCAGTACTTC
TRBJ2-7 | TRBV18 | . | TRBD2 | CASSPGLAGFYEQYF | TGTGCCAGCTCACCGGGACTAGCGGGATTTTACGAGCAGTACTTC
TRBJ1-2 | TRBV19 | few | . | CASSARSGVNYGYTF | TGTGCCAGTAGTGCCAGAAGTGGTGTTAACTATGGCTACACCTTC
TRBJ2-7 | TRBV10-3 | . | . | CAISDSSYEQYF | TGTGCCATCAGCGACAGCTCCTACGAGCAGTACTTC
TRBJ2-3 | TRBV18 | . | TRBD2 | CASSPRTSVRWDTQYF | TGTGCCAGCTCGCCCAGGACTAGCGTTCGATGGGATACGCAGTATTTT
TRBJ2-3 | TRBV10-2 | once | TRBD1 | CASSEQGGDTQYF | TGCGCCAGCAGTGAACAGGGGGGTGATACGCAGTATTTT
TRBJ1-5 | TRBV18 | . | . | CASSPDGDQPQHF | TGTGCCAGCTCCCCGGACGGGGATCAGCCCCAGCATTTT
TRBJ1-5 | TRBV5-1 | once | . | CASSLDGNSNQPQHF | TGCGCCAGCAGCCTAGACGGGAATAGCAATCAGCCCCAGCATTTT
TRBJ2-7 | TRBV5-1 | . | TRBD1 | CASSSWTGNYEQYF | TGCGCCAGCAGCTCCTGGACAGGGAACTACGAGCAGTACTTC
TRBJ2-1 | TRBV7-2 | . | TRBD2 | CASSLGLAGGRKQFF | TGTGCCAGCAGCTTGGGACTAGCGGGGGGACGTAAGCAGTTCTTC
TRBJ1-1 | TRBV29-1 | . | . | CSLSWGGAGEAFF | TGCAGCCTCTCCTGGGGGGGGGCAGGTGAAGCTTTCTTT
TRBJ2-2 | TRBV4-3 | few | TRBD1 | CASSLRQGPGELFF | TGCGCCAGCAGCCTCCGACAGGGGCCCGGGGAGCTGTTTTTT
TRBJ2-4 | TRBV19 | . | TRBD2 | CASSMGLAGVRDIQYF | TGTGCCAGTAGTATGGGACTAGCGGGAGTAAGAGACATTCAGTACTTC
TRBJ1-2 | TRBV6-5 | . | . | CASSPRGRYGYTF | TGTGCCAGCAGTCCCAGAGGCAGATATGGCTACACCTTC
TRBJ2-1 | TRBV20-1 | . | . | CSPSNEQFF | TGCAGCCCTTCGAATGAGCAGTTCTTC